Listed here are 31 T cell receptor beta chains from one sample, sequenced in a study of T cell changes during pregnancy in multiple sclerosis. Some clones are missing from TCRdb's copy, which holds only in-frame ones; the method was immunoSEQ multiplex PCR. The sample shows about 44,000 clones, 90% to 97% of them seen only once. The sequencing used peripheral blood, collected in the second trimester of pregnancy. The receptors here all came from a female donor with multiple sclerosis, enrolled in a pregnancy study.

This chain links TRBV4-1 with TRBJ2-4; TRBD2 matches at 13 bases. The CDR3 covers 18 residues. The junction had 3 bases not matched to a gene; V was cut back by 1 base and J by 0 bases. Germline CDR1 and CDR2: MGHRA and YSYEKL. The CDR3 sequence: CASSQGLAGGIAKNIQYF. For the CDR3, the DNA is TGCGCCAGCAGCCAAGGACTAGCGGGGGGTATAGCCAAAAACATTCAGTACTTC.

This clone showed up just once. The rearrangement uses TRBV7-9 and TRBJ2-1, with D maybe TRBD2 (7 bases). Germline values: CDR1 SEHNR, CDR2 FQNEAQ (reference sequence). This CDR3 spans 15 amino acids. The ends were cut back, 3 bases at V and 8 bases at J, with 17 bases in the middle. The CDR3 reads CASSFKGGSVDEQFF. DNA for the CDR3: TGTGCCAGCAGCTTTAAGGGGGGGTCGGTCGATGAGCAGTTCTTC. The full variable domain, with the rest looked up from reference TRBV7-9 and TRBJ2-1, is DTGVSQNPRHKITKRGQNVTFRCDPISEHNRLYWYRQTLGQGPEFLTYFQNEAQLEKSRLLSDRFSAERPKGSFSTLEIQRTEQGDSAMYLCASSFKGGSVDEQFFGPGTRLTVL.

The chain recombines TRBV5-1 with TRBJ2-1; 9 bases are shared with TRBD2. V dropped 6 bases and J dropped 8; count of bases not matched to a gene: 9. The germline V gene has CDR1 SGHRS and CDR2 YFSETQ. The CDR3 runs to 14 residues. The CDR3 DNA sequence: TGCGCCAGCACCATGCGCGGGGGGGCTTATGAGCAGTTCTTC. Translation: CASTMRGGAYEQFF.

The rearrangement uses TRBV11-3 and TRBJ1-2; D possibly corresponds to TRBD1 (5 bases). The germline V gene has CDR1 SGHNT and CDR2 YENEEA. CDR3 length equals 17 residues. V was trimmed by 0 bases and J by 0 bases, leaving 14 bases between them. The CDR3 DNA follows: TGTGCCAGCAGCTTAGATTTTGTTACGGACACTAACTATGGCTACACCTTC. This gives the protein CASSLDFVTDTNYGYTF.

The V and J genes are TRBV28 and TRBJ2-4, with TRBD1 matching 9 bases. With V trimmed by 6 bases and J by 7 bases, 13 bases remained unmatched. Germline CDR1 MDHEN, CDR2 SYDVKM. The CDR3 consists of 16 residues. This CDR3 reads CASSISGQGSENIQYF. The CDR3 DNA follows: TGTGCCAGCAGCATATCGGGACAGGGTAGCGAGAACATTCAGTACTTC.

The chain uses TRBV19 and TRBJ1-5; 7 bases align to TRBD1. V trimming: 4 bases; J trimming: 4 bases; junction bases outside the gene matches: 4. The CDR3 contains 14 residues. CDR1 and CDR2 (germline): LNHDA, SQIVND (reference sequence). The CDR3 spells CASSTGGGNQPQHF. DNA for the CDR3: TGTGCCAGTAGTACAGGGGGAGGAAATCAGCCCCAGCATTTT.

DNA of the CDR3: TGTGCCAGCAGCTCCACTTCGGGGGTCACTGAAGCTTTCTTT. Translation gives CASSSTSGVTEAFF. The chain is built from TRBV11-3 and TRBJ1-1; perhaps TRBD1 as D (5 bases). The V end lost 4 bases, the J end lost 4 bases, and 13 bases lay between the germline ends. Germline lookup yields CDR1 SGHNT and CDR2 YENEEA. CDR3 length equals 14 residues.

The rearrangement joins TRBV6-5 to TRBJ2-7; weak D call: TRBD1 (6 bases). The germline gives CDR1 MNHEY, CDR2 SVGAGI. Trimming took 0 bases from V and 1 from J, leaving 10 bases between them. The CDR3 is 15 amino acids. The CDR3 sequence is CASSYSPDRSYEQYF. Written as DNA, the CDR3 is TGTGCCAGCAGTTACTCCCCGGACAGATCCTACGAGCAGTACTTC.

The rearrangement joins TRBV14 to TRBJ1-1; 7 nucleotides agree with TRBD1. This CDR3 spans 15 amino acids. V lost 1 base, J lost 4 bases, and 6 bases stayed unmatched. Germline values: CDR1 SGHDN, CDR2 FVKESK. CDR3 loop: CASSQVKQGFTEAFF. CDR3 bases: TGTGCCAGCAGCCAAGTAAAACAGGGGTTCACTGAAGCTTTCTTT.

CDR3 in amino acids: CASSSGQESVPQHF. Here the CDR3 DNA reads TGCGCCAGCAGCTCCGGACAGGAGAGCGTTCCCCAGCATTTT. The J gene is TRBJ1-5, the V gene TRBV4-1, with 7 bases that match TRBD1. The CDR3 extends over 14 amino acids. Trimming at V came to 5 bases and at J to 10 bases, leaving 11 bases not matched to a gene. CDR1 MGHRA and CDR2 YSYEKL come from the germline V gene.

The chain combines TRBV28 with TRBJ2-7, with 9 positions matching TRBD2. Germline CDR1 MDHEN, CDR2 SYDVKM. This CDR3 is built from 15 residues. The ends lost 0 bases at V and 3 bases at J; junction bases unmatched: 3. The DNA of the CDR3 is TGTGCCAGCAGTTTATGGGGCGGGAGGGACTACGAGCAGTACTTC. Its translation: CASSLWGGRDYEQYF. Filled out from reference TRBV28 and TRBJ2-7, the complete variable domain reads DVKVTQSSRYLVKRTGEKVFLECVQDMDHENMFWYRQDPGLGLRLIYFSYDVKMKEKGDIPEGYSVSREKKERFSLILESASTNQTSMYLCASSLWGGRDYEQYFGPGTRLTVT.

The chain employs TRBV5-1 and TRBJ1-1, with D unclear. V lost 5 bases, J lost 1 base, and 6 bases lay in between. Germline V gene lookup returns CDR1 SGHRS and CDR2 YFSETQ. This CDR3 is 12 amino acids long. The CDR3 DNA reads TGCGCCAGCAGGGTCGGGAACACTGAAGCTTTCTTT. Translation gives CASRVGNTEAFF. The full variable domain, with the rest looked up from reference TRBV5-1 and TRBJ1-1, is KAGVTQTPRYLIKTRGQQVTLSCSPISGHRSVSWYQQTPGQGLQFLFEYFSETQRNKGNFPGRFSGRQFSNSRSEMNVSTLELGDSALYLCASRVGNTEAFFGQGTRLTVV.

This chain connects TRBV5-1 to TRBJ2-7; TRBD2 aligns across 13 bases. This CDR3 is 20 amino acids long. The J segment lost 1 base and the V segment lost 0 bases, leaving 13 bases of the junction unmatched. Looked up from germline, CDR1 is SGHRS and CDR2 is YFSETQ. CDR3 sequence: CASSLAQTSWTSGGSYEQYF. Written as DNA, the CDR3 is TGCGCCAGCAGCTTGGCCCAGACCTCGTGGACTAGCGGGGGTTCCTACGAGCAGTACTTC.

The chain carries TRBV7-6 and TRBJ2-1; 8 bases map to TRBD2. V was clipped by 2 bases and J by 5 bases; unmatched bases: 5. Germline V gene lookup returns CDR1 SGHVS and CDR2 FNYEAQ. There are 15 residues in the CDR3. The CDR3 DNA is TGTGCCAGCAGCTTAAGGACTAGCAGGGACAATGAGCAGTTCTTC. It codes for CASSLRTSRDNEQFF.

This rearrangement joins TRBV6-6 to TRBJ2-1, with D possibly being TRBD1 (5 bases). This CDR3 is built from 15 residues. CDR1 and CDR2 (germline): MNHNY, SVGAGI (reference sequence). V dropped 7 bases and J dropped 9 bases, with 22 bases sitting between them. CDR3 region: CASNHRGERGSEQFF. CDR3 in DNA: TGTGCCAGCAATCATAGGGGCGAGCGTGGTAGTGAGCAGTTCTTC.

The chain couples TRBV6-6 to TRBJ2-7; 9 bases match TRBD1. The CDR3 consists of 15 residues. The V and J ends lost 6 bases and 2 bases, in that order; junction bases with no gene match: 8. Germline values: CDR1 MNHNY, CDR2 SVGAGI (reference sequence). CDR3 sequence reads: CASRPGQGFPYEQYF. The CDR3 nucleotides read TGTGCCAGCAGACCGGGACAGGGATTTCCCTACGAGCAGTACTTC.

V gene TRBV5-4 combines with J gene TRBJ1-3; TRBD1 might be the D (5 bases). Germline CDR1 reads SGHNT; CDR2 reads YYREEE (reference sequence). The CDR3 spans 13 residues. V gave up 0 bases and J gave up 7 bases, with 8 bases separating them. The CDR3 nucleotides read TGTGCCAGCAGCTTGGATCGGGGGAACACCATATATTTT. This gives the protein CASSLDRGNTIYF.

CDR3: CASGTPGQGNQPQHF. The CDR3, as DNA: TGTGCCAGCGGCACACCGGGACAGGGCAATCAGCCCCAGCATTTT. The V and J genes are TRBV2 and TRBJ1-5, with 8 bases matching TRBD1. Germline CDR1 and CDR2: SNHLY and FYNNEI. The CDR3 length is 15 residues. J lost 2 bases, V lost 8 bases, and 8 bases had no gene match.

This chain connects TRBV6-1 to TRBJ2-1; D perhaps matches TRBD1 (6 bases). From germline, CDR1 is MNHNS and CDR2 SASEGT. The V gene lost 5 bases and the J gene lost 10 bases, with 12 bases spanning the gap. The CDR3 totals 12 residues. The CDR3 reads CASSQQGSEQFF. CDR3 in DNA: TGTGCCAGCAGTCAGCAGGGGTCAGAGCAGTTCTTC.

V is TRBV27 and J is TRBJ2-7, with 10 bases that match TRBD1. The germline gives CDR1 MNHEY, CDR2 SMNVEV (reference sequence). The CDR3 runs 15 residues. Trimming removed 0 bases from V and 4 bases from J; junction bases left unmatched: 3. The DNA for the CDR3 is TGTGCCAGCAGTTTATCGACAGGGGGCGAATACGAGCAGTACTTC. It yields the protein CASSLSTGGEYEQYF.

The chain has TRBV27 and TRBJ1-3; D gene unclear. The V gene's germline CDR1 is MNHEY and CDR2 SMNVEV (reference sequence). The CDR3 length is 13 residues. V lost 4 bases and J 4 bases, leaving 8 bases between the germline ends. The CDR3 loop reads CASSWQNGNTIYF. DNA of the CDR3: TGTGCCAGCAGTTGGCAGAACGGAAACACCATATATTTT.

The chain is built from TRBV7-2 and TRBJ2-7, with 7 positions matching TRBD2. Germline trimming cut 0 bases from V and 5 bases from J; bases unmatched to any gene: 19. The CDR3 length is 19 residues. Germline assignment: CDR1 SGHTA and CDR2 FQGNSA. The CDR3 sequence: CASSLARSAGDGWNNEQYF. The CDR3 nucleotides read TGTGCCAGCAGCTTAGCGCGCTCCGCGGGGGACGGCTGGAACAACGAGCAGTACTTC.

V usage is TRBV6-6 and J usage is TRBJ1-1; 7 nucleotides match TRBD1. V trimming: 2 bases; J trimming: 7 bases; junction bases outside the gene matches: 4. The CDR3 contains 13 residues. CDR1 MNHNY and CDR2 SVGAGI come from the germline V gene (reference sequence). The CDR3: CASSYPQGLEAFF. The CDR3 DNA follows: TGTGCCAGCAGTTACCCACAGGGGCTTGAAGCTTTCTTT.

The V gene is TRBV5-4, the J gene TRBJ1-1, with TRBD1 matching over 10 bases. The CDR3 sequence is 16 residues long. Looked up from germline, CDR1 is SGHNT and CDR2 is YYREEE (reference sequence). Trimming took 9 bases from V and 3 from J; bases not matched to a gene: 14. CDR3 in DNA: TGTGCCACCCACCCCGGGACAGGGGTTAAATACACTGAAGCTTTCTTT. It codes for CATHPGTGVKYTEAFF.

This chain connects TRBV19 to TRBJ2-1; TRBD2 matches at 12 bases. With V trimmed by 5 bases and J by 12 bases, 8 bases remained unmatched. This CDR3 spans 14 amino acids. CDR1 LNHDA and CDR2 SQIVND come from the germline V gene (reference sequence). The CDR3 nucleotides are TGTGCCAGTAGTGCGGCTAGCGGGGGGGCAAGGCAGTTCTTC. Translating gives CASSAASGGARQFF.

V gene TRBV7-9 combines with J gene TRBJ1-1, with 10 bases matching TRBD1. Trimming took 4 bases from V and 5 from J; bases not matched to a gene: 7. CDR3 size: 15 residues. The germline CDR1 and CDR2 sequences are SEHNR and FQNEAQ (reference sequence). The CDR3 spells CASSSGQGSGTEAFF. In DNA form, the CDR3 reads TGTGCCAGCAGCTCGGGACAGGGGAGTGGAACTGAAGCTTTCTTT.

The chain combines TRBV30 with TRBJ2-1; possibly TRBD2 for D (6 bases). The CDR3 sequence is 13 residues long. The germline V gene encodes CDR1 GTSNPN and CDR2 SVGIG (reference sequence). Trimming left V 0 bases short and J 5 bases short, with 8 bases between. CDR3 residues: CAWSVWGDNEQFF. DNA of the CDR3: TGTGCCTGGAGTGTATGGGGGGACAATGAGCAGTTCTTC.

This clone showed up just once. The genes are TRBV7-2 and TRBJ2-3; TRBD2 aligns across 13 bases. Germline CDR1 SGHTA, CDR2 FQGNSA. V shed 2 bases, J shed 6 bases, and the junction held 8 bases outside the gene matches. CDR3 length: 17 amino acids. CDR3 coding DNA: TGTGCCAGCAGCTTATACCCGGGACTAGCGGGAATGGATACGCAGTATTTT. This encodes CASSLYPGLAGMDTQYF. The whole variable domain, filled in from reference TRBV7-2 and TRBJ2-3, reads GAGVSQSPSNKVTEKGKDVELRCDPISGHTALYWYRQSLGQGLEFLIYFQGNSAPDKSGLPSDRFSAERTGGSVSTLTIQRTQQEDSAVYLCASSLYPGLAGMDTQYFGPGTRLTVL.

This clone came up once. The CDR3 nucleotides read TGTGCCAGCAGGAGCCTCTATGGCTACACCTTC. Its translation: CASRSLYGYTF. The chain couples TRBV6-1 to TRBJ1-2; no definite D call. CDR3 length equals 11 residues. Germline V gene data show CDR1 as MNHNS and CDR2 as SASEGT. V gave up 6 bases and J gave up 4 bases, with 6 bases separating them.

V usage is TRBV6-1 and J usage is TRBJ2-2; 7 positions match TRBD2. CDR1 is MNHNS, CDR2 SASEGT, per germline. V lost 9 bases to trimming and J lost 3 bases; unmatched junction nucleotides: 7. CDR3 length: 14 residues. In DNA, the CDR3 is TGTGCCAGTCGGGACCGGGGGGACACCGGGGAGCTGTTTTTT. As protein: CASRDRGDTGELFF.

The chain has TRBV7-2 and TRBJ2-2, with TRBD1 as a possible D gene (5 bases). Germline-derived CDR1 and CDR2 are SGHTA and FQGNSA. The CDR3 sequence is 15 residues long. Deletions cut 2 bases from V and 2 bases from J, with 9 bases between. CDR3 coding DNA: TGTGCCAGCAGCTTACACAGGAAAAACACCGGGGAGCTGTTTTTT. Encoded protein: CASSLHRKNTGELFF. Complete variable domain (other parts from reference TRBV7-2 and TRBJ2-2): GAGVSQSPSNKVTEKGKDVELRCDPISGHTALYWYRQSLGQGLEFLIYFQGNSAPDKSGLPSDRFSAERTGGSVSTLTIQRTQQEDSAVYLCASSLHRKNTGELFFGEGSRLTVL.